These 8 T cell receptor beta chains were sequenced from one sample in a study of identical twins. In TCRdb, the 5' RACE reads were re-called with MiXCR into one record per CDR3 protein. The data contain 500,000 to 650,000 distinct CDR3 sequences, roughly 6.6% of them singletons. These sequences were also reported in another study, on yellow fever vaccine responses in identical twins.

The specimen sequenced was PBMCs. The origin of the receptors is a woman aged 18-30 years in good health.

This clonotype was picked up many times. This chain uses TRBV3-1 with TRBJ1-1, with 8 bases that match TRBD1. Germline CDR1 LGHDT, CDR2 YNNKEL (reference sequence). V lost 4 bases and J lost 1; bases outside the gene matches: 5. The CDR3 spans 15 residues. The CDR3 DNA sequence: TGTGCCAGCAGCCTAAGGACAGGGAAGAACACTGAAGCTTTCTTT. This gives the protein CASSLRTGKNTEAFF.

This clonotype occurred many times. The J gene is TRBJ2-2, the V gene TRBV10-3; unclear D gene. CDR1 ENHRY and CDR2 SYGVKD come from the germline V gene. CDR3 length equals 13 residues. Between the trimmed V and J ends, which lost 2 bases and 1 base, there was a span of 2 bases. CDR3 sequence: CAISERNTGELFF. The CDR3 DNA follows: TGTGCCATCAGTGAGCGGAACACCGGGGAGCTGTTTTTT.

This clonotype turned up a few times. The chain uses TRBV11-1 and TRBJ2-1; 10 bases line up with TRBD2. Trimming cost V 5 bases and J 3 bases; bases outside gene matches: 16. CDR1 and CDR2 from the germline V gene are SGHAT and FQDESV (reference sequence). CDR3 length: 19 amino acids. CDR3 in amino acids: CASSPQGTGPSGSYNEQFF. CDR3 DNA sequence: TGTGCCAGCAGCCCCCAAGGAACCGGCCCTAGCGGGAGCTACAATGAGCAGTTCTTC. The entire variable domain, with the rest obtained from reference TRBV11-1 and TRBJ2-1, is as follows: EAEVAQSPRYKITEKSQAVAFWCDPISGHATLYWYRQILGQGPELLVQFQDESVVDDSQLPKDRFSAERLKGVDSTLKIQPAELGDSAMYLCASSPQGTGPSGSYNEQFFGPGTRLTVL.

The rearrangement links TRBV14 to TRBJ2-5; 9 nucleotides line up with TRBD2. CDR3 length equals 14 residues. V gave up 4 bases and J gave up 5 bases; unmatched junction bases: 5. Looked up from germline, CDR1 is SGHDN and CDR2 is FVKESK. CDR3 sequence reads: CASSPRTSVETQYF. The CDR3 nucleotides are TGTGCCAGCAGCCCGAGGACTAGCGTGGAGACCCAGTACTTC.

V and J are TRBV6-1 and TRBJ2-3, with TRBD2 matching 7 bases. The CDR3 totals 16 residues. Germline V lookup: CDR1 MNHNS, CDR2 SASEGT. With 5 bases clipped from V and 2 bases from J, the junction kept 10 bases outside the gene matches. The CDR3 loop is CASSPYGTTYTDTQYF. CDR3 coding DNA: TGTGCCAGCAGTCCCTACGGGACTACTTACACAGATACGCAGTATTTT.

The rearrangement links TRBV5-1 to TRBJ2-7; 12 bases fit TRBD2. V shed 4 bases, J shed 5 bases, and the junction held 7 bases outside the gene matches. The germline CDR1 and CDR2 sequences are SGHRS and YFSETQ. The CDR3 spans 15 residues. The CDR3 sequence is CASSPGLAGWNEQYV. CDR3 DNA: TGCGCCAGCAGCCCCGGACTAGCGGGGTGGAACGAGCAGTACGTC.

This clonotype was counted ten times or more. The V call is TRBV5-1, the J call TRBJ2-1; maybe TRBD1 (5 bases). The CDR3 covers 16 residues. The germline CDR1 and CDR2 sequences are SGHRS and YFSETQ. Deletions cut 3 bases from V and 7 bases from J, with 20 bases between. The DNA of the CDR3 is TGCGCCAGCAGCTCTCAGGGTGGCGTGGAATTTAATGAGCAGTTCTTC. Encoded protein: CASSSQGGVEFNEQFF.

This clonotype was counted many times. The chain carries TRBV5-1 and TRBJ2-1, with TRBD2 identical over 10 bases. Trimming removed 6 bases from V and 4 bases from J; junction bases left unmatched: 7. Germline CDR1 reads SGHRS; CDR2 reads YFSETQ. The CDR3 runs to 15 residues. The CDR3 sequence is CASKRVAGGYNEQFF. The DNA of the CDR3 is TGCGCCAGCAAACGGGTAGCGGGAGGATACAATGAGCAGTTCTTC. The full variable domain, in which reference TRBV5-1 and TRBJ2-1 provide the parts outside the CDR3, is KAGVTQTPRYLIKTRGQQVTLSCSPISGHRSVSWYQQTPGQGLQFLFEYFSETQRNKGNFPGRFSGRQFSNSRSEMNVSTLELGDSALYLCASKRVAGGYNEQFFGPGTRLTVL.